This T cell receptor (beta chain) was sequenced during a study of Graves' ophthalmopathy and Graves' hyperthyroidism (dated by TCRdb to the late 2010s). In terms of the full investigation: Peripheral blood was collected at initial diagnosis, prior to any treatment. The 100 discovery patients were divided at random into training and test sets in a 7:3 ratio. A discovery set of 95 to 100 patients (about 45 ophthalmopathy, under 65 stable hyperthyroidism) was enrolled to explore V-J signatures distinguishing ophthalmopathy from hyperthyroidism. In total, approximately 140 blood samples were TCR-sequenced: approximately 42 ophthalmopathy, under 85 hyperthyroidism and some 17 hyperthyroidism-to-ophthalmopathy patients. Once sampling was done, hyperthyroidism patients were given methimazole at a starting dose of 30 mg daily, while ophthalmopathy patients were given high-dose intravenous methylprednisolone. To tell Graves' ophthalmopathy apart from Graves' hyperthyroidism, and to predict which patients would progress to ophthalmopathy, the study relied on TCR beta repertoire signatures. The independent validation cohort included some 19 hyperthyroidism patients plus 17 patients who later progressed from hyperthyroidism to ophthalmopathy. In about 6 hyperthyroidism patients, T-cell repertoires of thyroid tissue and blood were compared.

TCR beta CDR3 regions were amplified from RNA transcripts for repertoire sequencing. A first-round RT-PCR used HTBI primers with the Qiagen OneStep RT-PCR kit, followed by a second-round multiplex PCR, size selection and purification. The libraries underwent paired-end sequencing with 100 bp reads on an Illumina HiSeq2000. On the authors' methods: SOAPnuke was used to process the reads, throwing out any read that had adapters, had uncalled bases, had a mean Phred below 15, or lacked an exact constant-primer or identifier match. COPE v1.2.5 was used to merge high-quality paired reads. Each unique nucleotide sequence was defined as a clonotype, and clonotypes were aligned to IMGT TRB V, D and J references with MiTCR v1.1. The analysis was limited to V-J combinations with a frequency above 0.0001, which together covered 99.2% of repertoires. A TCR clonal expansion and chaos score per V-J combination was defined as the ratio of F50 clonal expansion to chaos observed in the TCRdist matrix. Welch's t-statistics and random forest were used to reduce the features to 10 to 15 V-J combinations, which were then used as input to a naive Bayes classifier. Thyroid-blood repertoire similarity was quantified with the Morisita-Horn index. TCRdb's own reprocessing of the public reads used fastp at Q25 and MiXCR and kept productive beta chains. CDR3 protein duplicates are merged, each entry listing the most common genes and DNA. The V and J calls here are based on TCRdb, not the publication. Present in this sample are 620,000 or so distinct CDR3 sequences, 20% to 25% of which were seen just once. Approximately 7% of the sample is taken by the ten largest.

There are a few counts of this clonotype. Its cognate antigen has yet to be identified. Per-nucleotide qualities are absent, and no much larger clonotype sits a single base away. CDR1 and CDR2, per the germline V gene, are SGHAT and FQNNGV. Taken from cysteine to phenylalanine, the CDR3 has 13 residues. Only the CDR3 DNA stays, 39 bases, in frame from base 1. Between the V and J ends, shortened by 3 bases and 10 bases respectively, the junction contains 12 bases. Hyperthyroidism was defined as stable when no progression to ophthalmopathy occurred within 18 months of follow-up. The hyperthyroidism patients were 18 to 65 years old and newly diagnosed, with a disease duration of less than 2 months. Patients with other autoimmune diseases, uncontrolled infections, pregnancy or lactation were excluded from the study. Diagnosis was based on clinical symptoms, serum thyroxine, TRAb, thyroid ultrasound and orbital computed tomography. Using Ficoll-Paque density gradient centrifugation, PBMCs were isolated from about 10 ml of fresh peripheral blood. Total RNA was extracted using Trizol reagent, and RNA quality was checked on an Agilent 2100 Bioanalyzer.

Study-wide conclusions, independent of this receptor: In cross-validation, the 13-signature model distinguished ophthalmopathy from stable hyperthyroidism with around 90% sensitivity and 81.08% specificity, while in the test set the corresponding values were approximately 79% and 70%. In validation, the model predicted ophthalmopathy progression with about 71% sensitivity and 72.22% specificity; roughly eleven predicted patients were CT-confirmed with GO in a median of 6.5 months. No statistical method was used to set the sample size in advance, and the investigators knew which group each participant was assigned to. Most expanded thyroid clonotypes with frequency above 0.001 were also detected in blood, suggesting blood repertoires may reflect the thyroid immune response.

The sequence came from a woman under 30 with stable Graves' hyperthyroidism. Some clones in this sample may be carry-over from other donors' samples. Donor details come from another sample of the same person, matched by shared clones. Sequencing input: peripheral blood. The rearranged chain carries TRBV11-2 and TRBJ1-4; the D segment could be TRBD1, given 5 matching bases. The CDR3 region: CASSFFAGTKLFF. The DNA reads TGTGCCAGCAGCTTTTTCGCAGGGACAAAACTGTTTTTT.